These 13 T cell receptor beta chains share one sample of origin, sequenced in a study of blood T cell repertoires in COVID-19. The protocol was immunoSEQ multiplex PCR, while the TCRdb copy is restricted to in-frame clones and leaves out a portion. The sample has hundreds of thousands of clones, around 82% seen once. Sequences were obtained from PBMCs or T cells enriched from blood (not recorded which). Receptors originate from a woman aged 50 to 65 who had been exposed to COVID-19.

As regards this clone: Other DNA sequences from this sample encode an identical CDR3 as well. The chain has TRBV28 and TRBJ1-5, with D possibly matching TRBD1 (6 bases). The CDR3 contains 14 residues. V shed 5 bases and J shed 2 bases, with 10 bases lying between them. CDR1 and CDR2 (germline): MDHEN, SYDVKM. The CDR3 nucleotides read TGTGCCAGCAGTCGTCCAGGGGGCAATCAGCCCCAGCATTTT. Protein sequence: CASSRPGGNQPQHF. Full variable domain (missing parts from reference TRBV28 and TRBJ1-5): DVKVTQSSRYLVKRTGEKVFLECVQDMDHENMFWYRQDPGLGLRLIYFSYDVKMKEKGDIPEGYSVSREKKERFSLILESASTNQTSMYLCASSRPGGNQPQHFGDGTRLSIL.

The chain uses TRBV28 and TRBJ2-7; 7 bases map to TRBD1. The CDR3 sequence is 12 residues long. CDR1 and CDR2 from the germline V gene are MDHEN and SYDVKM. Trimming cost V 6 bases and J 5 bases; bases outside gene matches: 4. The CDR3 spells CASSGDSDEQYF. The CDR3 DNA reads TGTGCCAGCAGCGGGGACAGCGACGAGCAGTACTTC.

The V call is TRBV4-2, the J call TRBJ1-6; D gene uncertain. V was trimmed by 1 base and J by 7 bases, leaving 17 bases between them. This CDR3 is 17 amino acids long. CDR1 is LGHNA and CDR2 is YNFKEQ in the germline V gene. The CDR3 nucleotides are TGTGCCAGCAGCCAAGGGGTGGGAGGGAATGGAAATTCACCCCTCCACTTT. Its protein is CASSQGVGGNGNSPLHF.

The genes are TRBV11-1 and TRBJ1-2; weak D call: TRBD1 (6 bases). V lost 5 bases to trimming and J lost 9 bases, with 10 bases between them. The CDR3 is 11 residues long. Germline loops: CDR1 SGHAT, CDR2 FQDESV (reference sequence). The CDR3: CASSDQGSYTF. The CDR3 nucleotides are TGTGCCAGCAGCGATCAGGGGAGCTACACCTTC.

The chain recombines TRBV7-6 with TRBJ2-2; maybe TRBD1 (5 bases). Trimming removed 2 bases from V and 6 bases from J, with 10 bases in between. This CDR3 spans 14 amino acids. CDR1 is SGHVS, CDR2 FNYEAQ, per germline. The CDR3 sequence: CASSLYTGAGELFF. In DNA, the CDR3 is TGTGCCAGCAGCTTATATACAGGTGCCGGGGAGCTGTTTTTT.

DNA of the CDR3: TGTGCCAGCTGGGCAGGGGTGGTGAATGGCTACACCTTC. It encodes CASWAGVVNGYTF. This chain joins TRBV21-1 and TRBJ1-2; the D segment call TRBD1 is taken from the table without a DNA check. TRBV21-1 counts as a pseudogene. This CDR3 has 13 amino acids.

The chain combines TRBV7-2 with TRBJ1-1, with D perhaps TRBD1 (5 bases). The CDR3 has 15 residues. Germline CDR1 reads SGHTA; CDR2 reads FQGNSA. The V end was cut by 0 bases, the J end by 1 base, with 9 bases between. DNA for the CDR3: TGTGCCAGCAGCTTAGCGTTTGGGGCGAACACTGAAGCTTTCTTT. Its translation: CASSLAFGANTEAFF. The full variable domain, its missing parts supplied by reference TRBV7-2 and TRBJ1-1, is GAGVSQSPSNKVTEKGKDVELRCDPISGHTALYWYRQSLGQGLEFLIYFQGNSAPDKSGLPSDRFSAERTGGSVSTLTIQRTQQEDSAVYLCASSLAFGANTEAFFGQGTRLTVV.

The rearrangement uses TRBV25-1 and TRBJ1-1; D remains unclear. Deletions cut 4 bases from V and 2 bases from J, with 11 bases between. This CDR3 spans 14 amino acids. Germline V gene data show CDR1 as MGHDK and CDR2 as SYGVNS. CDR3 loop: CASSVGVRNTEAFF. The CDR3 DNA is TGTGCCAGCAGTGTGGGAGTCCGAAACACTGAAGCTTTCTTT.

Here the CDR3 reads CASSSPGGEAFF. In nucleotides, the CDR3 is TGTGCCAGCAGTTCGCCCGGAGGTGAAGCTTTCTTT. The gene calls are TRBV7-2 and TRBJ1-1, with D uncertain. The V end was cut by 6 bases, the J end by 7 bases, with 12 bases between. Looked up from germline, CDR1 is SGHTA and CDR2 is FQGNSA. This CDR3 contains 12 residues.

This sequence joins TRBV15 and TRBJ2-7; possibly TRBD2 for D (6 bases). V shed 1 base and J shed 3 bases, with 10 bases lying between them. CDR3 length: 14 amino acids. Germline CDR1 and CDR2: LNHNV and YYDKDF (reference sequence). The CDR3 region is CATSRGGGFYEQYF. CDR3 in DNA: TGTGCCACCAGCAGAGGGGGAGGATTCTACGAGCAGTACTTC.

The chain recombines TRBV5-1 with TRBJ2-1; 9 bases are shared with TRBD1. The germline V gene has CDR1 SGHRS and CDR2 YFSETQ. V lost 8 bases and J lost 6; bases outside the gene matches: 12. The CDR3 is 15 residues long. The CDR3 protein is CASSPGQGFLNEQFF. In nucleotides, the CDR3 is TGCGCCAGTTCGCCGGGACAGGGATTTCTCAATGAGCAGTTCTTC.

The CDR3 bases are TGCGCCAGCAGTGAATCGGGGGGCGGGAGCAATCAGCCCCAGCATTTT. This gives the protein CASSESGGGSNQPQHF. This chain links TRBV10-2 with TRBJ1-5; weak D call: TRBD1 (6 bases). The CDR3 totals 16 residues. Germline V gene sequence: CDR1 WSHSY, CDR2 SAAADI. V dropped 3 bases and J dropped 1 base, with 13 bases sitting between them.

The genes are TRBV6-6 and TRBJ1-1, with D possibly being TRBD1 (6 bases). Germline V gene sequence: CDR1 MNHNY, CDR2 SVGAGI (reference sequence). This CDR3 contains 14 residues. Trimming stripped 6 bases from V and 1 base from J, with 12 bases between. CDR3 bases: TGTGCCAGCAGCCTTTTGGACAGGAACACTGAAGCTTTCTTT. This sequence encodes CASSLLDRNTEAFF.